This TCR beta chain was identified in a study of T cell changes during pregnancy in multiple sclerosis. The method was immunoSEQ multiplex PCR; TCRdb's version includes in-frame clones alone and lacks a portion of them. Of some 25,000 clones listed, 85% to 90% are singletons. The V gene end was trimmed by 4 bases and the J gene end by 0 bases; junction bases not matched to a gene: 3. From germline, CDR1 is SGHNT and CDR2 YYREEE (reference sequence). The CDR3 consists of 14 residues. This clone has just one count. Sample: CD4+ T cells from peripheral blood mononuclear cells, taken in the second trimester of pregnancy. The chain combines TRBV5-4 with TRBJ2-7, with TRBD2 identical over 8 bases. This receptor was taken from a female donor in good health, enrolled as a control in a pregnancy study. The CDR3: CASSREGVSYEQYF. The CDR3 coding sequence is TGTGCCAGCAGCCGGGAGGGAGTCTCCTACGAGCAGTACTTC.